This TCR beta chain derives from a study of blood T cell repertoires in COVID-19. CDR3 length equals 12 residues. Unmatched junction bases numbered 6, after V lost 4 bases and J lost 7 bases. Germline V gene sequence: CDR1 SQVTM, CDR2 ANQGSEA. In the original processing: Reference gene primers were amplified, and this amplification served to estimate nucleated cell counts. Only in-frame clones appear in the TCRdb table, and some are missing; sequencing was by immunoSEQ multiplex PCR. V, J and clone size were drawn from that table, and D and trimming were deduced from the DNA. The data contain some 500,000 clones, approximately 87% of them seen just once; the ten biggest clones take up about 1.7%.

This clonotype originated in a woman aged 40 to 55 who had recovered from COVID-19. Source material: PBMCs or T cells enriched from blood (not recorded which). V usage is TRBV29-1 and J usage is TRBJ1-1, with 7 bases aligning to TRBD1. This CDR3 reads CSVGGDSREAFF. The CDR3 nucleotides read TGCAGCGTTGGAGGGGACAGCCGTGAAGCTTTCTTT.